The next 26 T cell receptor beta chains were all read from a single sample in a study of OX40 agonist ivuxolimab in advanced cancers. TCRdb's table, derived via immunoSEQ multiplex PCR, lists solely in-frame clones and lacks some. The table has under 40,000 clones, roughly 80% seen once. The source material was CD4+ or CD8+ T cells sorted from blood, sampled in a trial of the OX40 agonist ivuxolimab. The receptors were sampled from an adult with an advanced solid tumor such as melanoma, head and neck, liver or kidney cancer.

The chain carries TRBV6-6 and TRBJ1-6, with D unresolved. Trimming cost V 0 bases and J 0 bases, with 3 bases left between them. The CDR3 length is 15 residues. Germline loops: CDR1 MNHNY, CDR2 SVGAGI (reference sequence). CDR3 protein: CASSYSGSYNSPLHF. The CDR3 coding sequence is TGTGCCAGCAGTTACTCAGGCTCCTATAATTCACCCCTCCACTTT.

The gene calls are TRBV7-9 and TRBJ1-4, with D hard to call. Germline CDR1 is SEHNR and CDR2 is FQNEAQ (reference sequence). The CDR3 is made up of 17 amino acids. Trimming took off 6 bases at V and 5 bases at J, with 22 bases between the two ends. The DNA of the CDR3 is TGTGCCAGCAGTTCAGGTGCCGTTAACACGGGGAATGAAAAACTGTTTTTT. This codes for CASSSGAVNTGNEKLFF.

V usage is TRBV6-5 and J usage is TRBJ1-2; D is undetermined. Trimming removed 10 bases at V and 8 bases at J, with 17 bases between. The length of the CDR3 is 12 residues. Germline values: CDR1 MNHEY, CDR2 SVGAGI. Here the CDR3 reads CATRLLGKGYTF. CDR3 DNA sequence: TGTGCCACCCGCTTGTTGGGGAAAGGCTACACCTTC.

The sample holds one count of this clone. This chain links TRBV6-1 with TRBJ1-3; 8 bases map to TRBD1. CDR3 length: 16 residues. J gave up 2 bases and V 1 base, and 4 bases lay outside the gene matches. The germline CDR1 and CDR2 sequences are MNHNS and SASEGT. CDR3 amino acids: CASSEGTGRTGNTIYF. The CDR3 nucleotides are TGTGCCAGCAGTGAAGGGACAGGGAGAACTGGAAACACCATATATTTT.

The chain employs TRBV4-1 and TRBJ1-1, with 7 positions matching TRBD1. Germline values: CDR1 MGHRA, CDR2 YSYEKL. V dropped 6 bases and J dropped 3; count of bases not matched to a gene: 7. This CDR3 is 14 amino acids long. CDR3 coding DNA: TGCGCCAGCAGTCAAAAAACAGGGGACACTGAAGCTTTCTTT. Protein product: CASSQKTGDTEAFF.

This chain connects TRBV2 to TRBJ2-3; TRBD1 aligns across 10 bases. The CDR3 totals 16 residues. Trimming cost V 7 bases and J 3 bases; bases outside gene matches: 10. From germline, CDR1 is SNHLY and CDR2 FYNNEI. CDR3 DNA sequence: TGTGCCAGCAAAAAGGGACAGGGGAGAGCGACAGATACGCAGTATTTT. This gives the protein CASKKGQGRATDTQYF.

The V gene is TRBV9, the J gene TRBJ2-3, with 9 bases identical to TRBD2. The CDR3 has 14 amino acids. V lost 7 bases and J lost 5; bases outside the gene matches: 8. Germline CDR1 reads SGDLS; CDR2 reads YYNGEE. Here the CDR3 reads CASRGGGAEDTQYF. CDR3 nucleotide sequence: TGTGCCAGCCGGGGCGGGGGGGCCGAAGATACGCAGTATTTT. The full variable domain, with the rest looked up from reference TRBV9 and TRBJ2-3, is DSGVTQTPKHLITATGQRVTLRCSPRSGDLSVYWYQQSLDQGLQFLIQYYNGEERAKGNILERFSAQQFPDLHSELNLSSLELGDSALYFCASRGGGAEDTQYFGPGTRLTVL.

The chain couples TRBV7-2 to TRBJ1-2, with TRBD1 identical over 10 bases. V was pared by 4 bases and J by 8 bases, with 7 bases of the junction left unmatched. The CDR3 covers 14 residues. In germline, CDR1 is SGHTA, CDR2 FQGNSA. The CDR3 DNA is TGTGCCAGCAGCTGGGGGGGACAGGGGACGGGCTACACCTTC. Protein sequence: CASSWGGQGTGYTF.

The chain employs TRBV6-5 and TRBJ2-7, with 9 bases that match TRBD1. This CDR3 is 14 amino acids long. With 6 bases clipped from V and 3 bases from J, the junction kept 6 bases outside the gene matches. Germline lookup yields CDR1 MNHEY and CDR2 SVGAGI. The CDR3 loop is CASRAGQGIYEQYF. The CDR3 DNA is TGTGCCAGCAGGGCGGGACAGGGAATCTACGAGCAGTACTTC.

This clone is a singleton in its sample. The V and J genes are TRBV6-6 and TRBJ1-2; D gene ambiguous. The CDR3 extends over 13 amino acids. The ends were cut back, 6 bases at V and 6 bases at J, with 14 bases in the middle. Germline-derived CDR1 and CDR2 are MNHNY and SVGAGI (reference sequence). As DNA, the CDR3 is TGTGCCAGCAGCCGGACGAGCCGGGATGGCTACACCTTC. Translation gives CASSRTSRDGYTF.

CDR3 loop: CASSWTSGSNEQFF. CDR3 bases: TGCGCCAGCAGCTGGACTAGCGGGAGCAATGAGCAGTTCTTC. The rearrangement uses TRBV5-1 and TRBJ2-1; 13 bases fit TRBD2. V dropped 3 bases and J dropped 6; count of bases not matched to a gene: 0. Germline values: CDR1 SGHRS, CDR2 YFSETQ. The CDR3 loop spans 14 amino acids.

The CDR3 reads CASSPRGGLITDTQYF. The CDR3 bases are TGTGCCAGCAGCCCCCGCGGGGGACTAATCACAGATACGCAGTATTTT. The genes are TRBV7-9 and TRBJ2-3; 7 nucleotides agree with TRBD2. This CDR3 has 16 residues. Germline assignment: CDR1 SEHNR and CDR2 FQNEAQ (reference sequence). The V and J ends lost 5 bases and 2 bases, in that order; junction bases with no gene match: 10.

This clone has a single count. CDR3 residues: CASSSVAGYTF. For the CDR3, the DNA is TGTGCCAGCAGTTCTGTCGCAGGCTACACCTTC. The genes are TRBV6-5 and TRBJ1-2, with unresolved D. The CDR3 is made up of 11 amino acids. V lost 4 bases and J lost 8, with 8 bases in between. CDR1 and CDR2 (germline): MNHEY, SVGAGI.

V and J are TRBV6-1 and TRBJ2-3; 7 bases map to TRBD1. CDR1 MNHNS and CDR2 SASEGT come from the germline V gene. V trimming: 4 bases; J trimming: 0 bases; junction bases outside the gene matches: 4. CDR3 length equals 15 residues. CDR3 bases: TGTGCCAGCAGTGTACAGGGGATGAGCACAGATACGCAGTATTTT. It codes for CASSVQGMSTDTQYF.

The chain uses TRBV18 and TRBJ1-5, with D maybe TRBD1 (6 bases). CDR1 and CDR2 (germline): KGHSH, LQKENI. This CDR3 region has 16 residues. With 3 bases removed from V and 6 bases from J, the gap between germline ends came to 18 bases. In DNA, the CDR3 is TGTGCCAGCTCACCTCGGGGACAAAAGGGAAGTCAGCCCCAGCATTTT. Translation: CASSPRGQKGSQPQHF.

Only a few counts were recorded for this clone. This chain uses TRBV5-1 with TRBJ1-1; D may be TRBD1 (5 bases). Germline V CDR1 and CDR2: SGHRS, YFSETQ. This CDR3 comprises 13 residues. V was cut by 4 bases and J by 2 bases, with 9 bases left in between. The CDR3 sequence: CASSPDSNTEAFF. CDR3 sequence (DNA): TGCGCCAGCAGCCCCGACAGTAACACTGAAGCTTTCTTT. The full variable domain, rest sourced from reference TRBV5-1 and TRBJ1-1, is KAGVTQTPRYLIKTRGQQVTLSCSPISGHRSVSWYQQTPGQGLQFLFEYFSETQRNKGNFPGRFSGRQFSNSRSEMNVSTLELGDSALYLCASSPDSNTEAFFGQGTRLTVV.

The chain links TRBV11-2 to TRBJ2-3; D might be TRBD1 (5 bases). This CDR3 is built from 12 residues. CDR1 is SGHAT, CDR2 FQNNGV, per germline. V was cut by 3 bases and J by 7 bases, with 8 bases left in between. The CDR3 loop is CASSFDRNTQYF. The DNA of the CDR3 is TGTGCCAGCAGCTTCGACAGAAATACGCAGTATTTT.

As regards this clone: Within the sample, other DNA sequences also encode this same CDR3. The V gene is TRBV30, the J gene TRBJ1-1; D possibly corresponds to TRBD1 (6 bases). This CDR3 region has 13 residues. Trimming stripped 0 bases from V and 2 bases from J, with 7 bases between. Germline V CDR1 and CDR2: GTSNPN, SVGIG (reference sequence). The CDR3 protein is CAWSVQGNTEAFF. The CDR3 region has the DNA TGTGCCTGGAGTGTACAGGGAAACACTGAAGCTTTCTTT.

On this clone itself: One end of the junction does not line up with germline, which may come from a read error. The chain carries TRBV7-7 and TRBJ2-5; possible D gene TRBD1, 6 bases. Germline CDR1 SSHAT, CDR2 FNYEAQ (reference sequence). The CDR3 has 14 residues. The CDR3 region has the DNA TGTGCTAGCAGCCCAGGGGCTTCCCAAGAGACCCAGTACTTC. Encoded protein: CASSPGASQETQYF.

The CDR3 here is CASSHRDRGQFSGYTF. CDR3 bases: TGTGCCAGCAGCCACCGGGACAGGGGGCAATTTAGTGGCTACACCTTC. This sequence joins TRBV4-2 and TRBJ1-2, with 12 bases matching TRBD1. V shed 3 bases and J 7 bases; nucleotides not matched to a gene: 9. This CDR3 spans 16 amino acids. Germline V gene sequence: CDR1 LGHNA, CDR2 YNFKEQ.

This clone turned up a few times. The CDR3 sequence: CASLLSYNSPLHF. CDR3 coding DNA: TGTGCCAGCCTGCTCTCCTATAATTCACCCCTCCACTTT. V is TRBV18 and J is TRBJ1-6; D is ambiguous. Deletions cut 8 bases from V and 0 bases from J, with 5 bases between. The CDR3 sequence is 13 residues long. Germline CDR1 is KGHSH and CDR2 is LQKENI. The full variable domain, completed using reference TRBV18 and TRBJ1-6, is NAGVMQNPRHLVRRRGQEARLRCSPMKGHSHVYWYRQLPEEGLKFMVYLQKENIIDESGMPKERFSAEFPKEGPSILRIQQVVRGDSAAYFCASLLSYNSPLHFGNGTRLTVT.

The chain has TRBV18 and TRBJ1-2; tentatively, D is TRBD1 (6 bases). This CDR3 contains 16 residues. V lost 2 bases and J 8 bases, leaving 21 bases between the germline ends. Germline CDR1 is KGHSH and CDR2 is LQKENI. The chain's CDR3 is CASSPSTGSQGSGYTF. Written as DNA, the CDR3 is TGTGCCAGCTCACCATCGACAGGATCCCAGGGCAGCGGCTACACCTTC. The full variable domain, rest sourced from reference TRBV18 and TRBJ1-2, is NAGVMQNPRHLVRRRGQEARLRCSPMKGHSHVYWYRQLPEEGLKFMVYLQKENIIDESGMPKERFSAEFPKEGPSILRIQQVVRGDSAAYFCASSPSTGSQGSGYTFGSGTRLTVV.

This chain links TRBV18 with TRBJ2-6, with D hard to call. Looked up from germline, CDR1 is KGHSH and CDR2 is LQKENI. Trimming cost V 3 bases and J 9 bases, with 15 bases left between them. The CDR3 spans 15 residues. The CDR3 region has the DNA TGTGCCAGCTCACCCCCGGTCTCGGCGGTCAACGTCCTGACTTTC. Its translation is CASSPPVSAVNVLTF.

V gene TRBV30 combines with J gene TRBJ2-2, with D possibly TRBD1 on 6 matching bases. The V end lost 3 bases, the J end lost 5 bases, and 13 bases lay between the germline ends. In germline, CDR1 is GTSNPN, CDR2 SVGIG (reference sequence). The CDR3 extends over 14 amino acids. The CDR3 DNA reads TGTGCCTGGAGCGACAGGCTTCGGACCGGGGAGCTGTTTTTT. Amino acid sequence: CAWSDRLRTGELFF.

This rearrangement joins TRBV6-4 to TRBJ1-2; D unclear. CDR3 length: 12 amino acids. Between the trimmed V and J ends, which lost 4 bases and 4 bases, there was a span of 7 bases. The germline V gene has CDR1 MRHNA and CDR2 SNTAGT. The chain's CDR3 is CASSAPGYGYTF. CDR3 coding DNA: TGTGCCAGCAGTGCCCCGGGCTATGGCTACACCTTC.

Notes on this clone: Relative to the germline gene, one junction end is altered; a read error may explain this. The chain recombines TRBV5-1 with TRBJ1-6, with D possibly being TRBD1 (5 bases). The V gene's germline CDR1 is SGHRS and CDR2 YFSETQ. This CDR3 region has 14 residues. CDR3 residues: CASSLGDLPSPLHF. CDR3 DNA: TGCGCCAGCAGTTTGGGGGATCTTCCTTCACCCCTCCACTTT.